This record covers a single T cell receptor (beta chain). These data originate in a study of blood T cell repertoires in COVID-19. Study details: The cDNA or gDNA used as material had been derived from T cells, B-cell-depleted T cells, or PBMCs.

Under the authors' procedure: Cell counts per sample came from amplifying reference gene primers. Some clones are missing from TCRdb's copy, which holds only in-frame ones; the method was immunoSEQ multiplex PCR. V and J calls and clone size are as listed in that table; D and trimming were resolved from the DNA. In the table there are approximately 100,000 clones, more than 80% of which are singletons. The CDR3 contains 13 residues. Deletions cut 6 bases from V and 5 bases from J, with 13 bases between. Per germline, CDR1 MNHEY and CDR2 SMNVEV (reference sequence). V is TRBV27 and J is TRBJ2-5, with D possibly being TRBD1 (5 bases). Sequenced: peripheral blood. The sequence came from a human donor in a cohort sampled during active COVID-19. CDR3 bases: TGTGCCAGCAGGGCAGGGTTCGAGGAGACCCAGTACTTC. Its protein product is CASRAGFEETQYF.